These 4 T cell receptor beta chains originate from one sample sequenced in a study of OX40 agonist ivuxolimab in advanced cancers. Data came from immunoSEQ multiplex PCR; TCRdb stores just in-frame clones and leaves some out. The sample has 15,000 to 20,000 clones, 80% to 90% seen once. Sample: CD4+ or CD8+ T cells sorted from blood, taken in a trial of the OX40 agonist ivuxolimab. Receptors were obtained from an adult with an advanced solid tumor such as melanoma, head and neck, liver or kidney cancer.

The chain couples TRBV19 to TRBJ1-1, with a possible D match to TRBD1 (5 bases). The CDR3 consists of 15 residues. The V end lost 3 bases, the J end lost 4 bases, and 15 bases lay between the germline ends. Germline V gene sequence: CDR1 LNHDA, CDR2 SQIVND (reference sequence). CDR3 amino acids: CASSIFPPGGTEAFF. In DNA, the CDR3 is TGTGCCAGTAGTATCTTTCCCCCTGGGGGCACTGAAGCTTTCTTT.

This chain uses TRBV12-5 with TRBJ2-3; a weak D match, TRBD1 (5 bases). Per germline, CDR1 LGHNT and CDR2 FRNRAP. CDR3 length: 17 residues. The V end lost 0 bases, the J end lost 5 bases, and 18 bases lay between the germline ends. The CDR3 coding sequence is TGTGCTAGTGGTTTGGTGAGAGAAGGGGCGCAGGGAGATACGCAGTATTTT. It specifies CASGLVREGAQGDTQYF.

This chain links TRBV5-5 with TRBJ2-1; 9 positions match TRBD2. The CDR3 is made up of 15 amino acids. V dropped 3 bases and J dropped 4; count of bases not matched to a gene: 5. The germline V gene encodes CDR1 SGHKS and CDR2 YYEKEE (reference sequence). The DNA for the CDR3 is TGTGCCAGCAGCTACGGACTAGCGCCATACAATGAGCAGTTCTTC. Translation: CASSYGLAPYNEQFF.

This chain connects TRBV4-3 to TRBJ2-7; TRBD1 aligns across 8 bases. This CDR3 has 15 residues. J lost 1 base, V lost 1 base, and 3 bases had no gene match. The germline CDR1 and CDR2 sequences are LGHNA and YSLEER. This CDR3 reads CASSQGTGRSYEQYF. As DNA, the CDR3 is TGCGCCAGCAGCCAAGGGACAGGGAGGTCCTACGAGCAGTACTTC.